This passage covers 13 T cell receptor beta chains from one sample sequenced in a study of blood T cell repertoires in COVID-19. Clones were sequenced by immunoSEQ multiplex PCR, and TCRdb holds only the in-frame ones, with some missing. This sample has 200,000 to 300,000 clones, with over 75% found just once. Sequencing was done on a sample of peripheral blood. The source is a woman between 45 and 60 years old with acute or convalescent COVID-19.

V gene TRBV6-6 combines with J gene TRBJ2-5; 8 nucleotides agree with TRBD2. V lost 5 bases and J lost 4; bases outside the gene matches: 3. The CDR3 loop spans 13 amino acids. The germline V gene encodes CDR1 MNHNY and CDR2 SVGAGI (reference sequence). This CDR3 is CASSTGTRETQYF. DNA for the CDR3: TGTGCCAGCAGTACAGGGACTAGAGAGACCCAGTACTTC.

The chain has TRBV19 and TRBJ2-5; a possible D gene is TRBD1 (7 bases). V lost 1 base to trimming and J lost 5 bases, with 14 bases between them. This CDR3 contains 15 residues. The germline V gene encodes CDR1 LNHDA and CDR2 SQIVND (reference sequence). CDR3: CASSIVGRGDETQYF. The CDR3 DNA is TGTGCCAGTAGTATAGTGGGCAGGGGGGACGAGACCCAGTACTTC.

The rearrangement uses TRBV30 and TRBJ1-1; D gene uncertain. CDR1 is GTSNPN, CDR2 SVGIG, per germline (reference sequence). CDR3 length: 15 residues. The germline V and J ends were trimmed by 2 bases and 1 base, with 14 bases remaining between them. CDR3 in DNA: TGTGCCTGGAGTTCAGGTGATTTGGGGAACACTGAAGCTTTCTTT. Residues: CAWSSGDLGNTEAFF.

The chain employs TRBV9 and TRBJ1-6; 11 bases are shared with TRBD1. V was pared by 3 bases and J by 8 bases, with 4 bases of the junction left unmatched. CDR1 is SGDLS, CDR2 YYNGEE, per germline. CDR3 length: 15 residues. In DNA, the CDR3 is TGTGCCAGCAGCGCCGGACAGGGGGCGGATTCACCCCTCCACTTT. Its protein product is CASSAGQGADSPLHF.

This clone was picked up one time. This chain uses TRBV28 with TRBJ2-6; TRBD2 aligns across 8 bases. The germline CDR1 and CDR2 sequences are MDHEN and SYDVKM. The CDR3 totals 18 residues. Losses at the gene ends were 1 base for V and 0 bases for J; bases not matched to a gene: 5. In DNA form, the CDR3 reads TGTGCCAGCAGTTTATATAAGCGGGAGCCCTCTGGGGCCAACGTCCTGACTTTC. Protein sequence: CASSLYKREPSGANVLTF.

V and J are TRBV27 and TRBJ1-5, with D unclear. There are 14 residues in the CDR3. Germline loops: CDR1 MNHEY, CDR2 SMNVEV (reference sequence). V was clipped by 2 bases and J by 6 bases, with 11 bases between them. DNA of the CDR3: TGTGCCAGCAGTTTAACGGGTTTTGTTCAGCCCCAGCATTTT. It is translated as CASSLTGFVQPQHF.

The rearrangement links TRBV27 to TRBJ2-3; no definite D call. CDR3 length: 12 residues. The V and J ends lost 2 bases and 7 bases respectively, with 7 bases between them. Germline V lookup: CDR1 MNHEY, CDR2 SMNVEV (reference sequence). CDR3 in DNA: TGTGCCAGCAGTTTAGGCGGAAATACGCAGTATTTT. Its translation is CASSLGGNTQYF.

V usage is TRBV9 and J usage is TRBJ1-2; D gene unclear. The CDR3 contains 12 residues. V was cut by 2 bases and J by 8 bases, with 10 bases left in between. Germline assignment: CDR1 SGDLS and CDR2 YYNGEE. For the CDR3, the DNA is TGTGCCAGCAGCGTTAACGGACTGGGCTACACCTTC. It yields the protein CASSVNGLGYTF.

The chain joins TRBV5-1 to TRBJ2-5; possibly TRBD1 for D (6 bases). The CDR3 totals 17 residues. V was pared by 1 base and J by 4 bases, with 20 bases between. CDR1 is SGHRS, CDR2 YFSETQ, per germline. CDR3 coding DNA: TGCGCCAGCAGCTTGACACAGGGTCGTCGGTCAGGAGAGACCCAGTACTTC. It codes for CASSLTQGRRSGETQYF.

This clone was recorded once. The genes are TRBV5-1 and TRBJ2-7, with a possible D match to TRBD2 (6 bases). V shed 0 bases and J shed 5 bases, with 15 bases lying between them. The CDR3 is 15 residues long. The germline V gene has CDR1 SGHRS and CDR2 YFSETQ. The CDR3 coding sequence is TGCGCCAGCAGCTTGGCGGGTGCTCGCGGGGACGAGCAGTACTTC. It is translated as CASSLAGARGDEQYF.

The CDR3 sequence is CASNRDRANSPLHF. The CDR3 region has the DNA TGTGCCAGTAATCGGGACAGGGCTAATTCACCCCTCCACTTT. The chain carries TRBV19 and TRBJ1-6, with 9 bases identical to TRBD1. The CDR3 sequence is 14 residues long. V was pared by 7 bases and J by 6 bases, with 4 bases of the junction left unmatched. Germline CDR1 and CDR2: LNHDA and SQIVND (reference sequence).

The chain links TRBV19 to TRBJ2-3, with 9 bases fitting TRBD1. This CDR3 has 15 amino acids. CDR1 and CDR2 from the germline V gene are LNHDA and SQIVND (reference sequence). J gave up 5 bases and V 8 bases, and 11 bases lay outside the gene matches. In nucleotides, the CDR3 is TGTGCCAGTTGTAGAGGGAACAGGGGGCGAGATACGCAGTATTTT. As protein: CASCRGNRGRDTQYF.

The chain is built from TRBV5-1 and TRBJ2-7, with 8 bases identical to TRBD2. This CDR3 is 14 amino acids long. V dropped 0 bases and J dropped 5; count of bases not matched to a gene: 4. CDR1 and CDR2 (germline): SGHRS, YFSETQ. The CDR3: CASSLGGRRNEQYF. The CDR3 DNA follows: TGCGCCAGCAGCTTGGGCGGGAGGAGGAACGAGCAGTACTTC. Full variable domain (rest looked up from reference TRBV5-1 and TRBJ2-7): KAGVTQTPRYLIKTRGQQVTLSCSPISGHRSVSWYQQTPGQGLQFLFEYFSETQRNKGNFPGRFSGRQFSNSRSEMNVSTLELGDSALYLCASSLGGRRNEQYFGPGTRLTVT.